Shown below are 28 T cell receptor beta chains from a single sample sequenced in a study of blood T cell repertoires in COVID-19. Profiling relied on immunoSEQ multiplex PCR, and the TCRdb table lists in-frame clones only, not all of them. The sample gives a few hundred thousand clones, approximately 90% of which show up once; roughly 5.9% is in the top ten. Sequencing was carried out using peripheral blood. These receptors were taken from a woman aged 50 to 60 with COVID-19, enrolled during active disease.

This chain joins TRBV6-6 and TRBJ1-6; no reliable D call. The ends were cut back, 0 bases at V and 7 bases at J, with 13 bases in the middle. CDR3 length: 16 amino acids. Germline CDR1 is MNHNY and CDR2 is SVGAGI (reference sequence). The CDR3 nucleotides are TGTGCCAGCAGTTACTCGCCCAGGATATCGAATTCACCCCTCCACTTT. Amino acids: CASSYSPRISNSPLHF.

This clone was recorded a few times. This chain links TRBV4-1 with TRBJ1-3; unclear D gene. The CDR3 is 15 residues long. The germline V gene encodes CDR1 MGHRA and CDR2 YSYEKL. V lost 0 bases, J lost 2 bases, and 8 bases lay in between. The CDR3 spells CASSQDMPAGNTIYF. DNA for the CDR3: TGCGCCAGCAGCCAAGATATGCCAGCTGGAAACACCATATATTTT.

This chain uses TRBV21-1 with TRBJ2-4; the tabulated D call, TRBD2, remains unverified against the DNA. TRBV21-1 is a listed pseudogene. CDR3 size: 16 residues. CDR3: CASSKAKRGAKNIQYF. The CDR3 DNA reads TGTGCCAGCAGCAAAGCAAAGCGGGGGGCCAAAAACATTCAGTACTTC.

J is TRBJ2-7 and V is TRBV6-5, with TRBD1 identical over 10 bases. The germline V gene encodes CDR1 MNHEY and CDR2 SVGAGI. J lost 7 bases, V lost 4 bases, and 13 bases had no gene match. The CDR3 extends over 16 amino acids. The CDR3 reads CASSSPGWDRGQEQYF. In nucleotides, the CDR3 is TGTGCCAGCAGTTCTCCCGGATGGGACAGGGGCCAGGAGCAGTACTTC.

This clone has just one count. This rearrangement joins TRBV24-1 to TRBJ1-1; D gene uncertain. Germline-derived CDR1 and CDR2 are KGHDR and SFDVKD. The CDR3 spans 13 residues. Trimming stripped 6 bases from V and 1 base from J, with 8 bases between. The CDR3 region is CATSTEKNTEAFF. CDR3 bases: TGTGCCACCAGTACAGAGAAGAACACTGAAGCTTTCTTT.

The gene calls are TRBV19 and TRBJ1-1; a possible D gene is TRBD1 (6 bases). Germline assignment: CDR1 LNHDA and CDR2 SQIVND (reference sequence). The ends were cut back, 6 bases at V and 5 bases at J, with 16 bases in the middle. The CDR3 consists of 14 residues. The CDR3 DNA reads TGTGCCAGTAGACCCTCCGGGCAGGGGACTGAAGCTTTCTTT. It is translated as CASRPSGQGTEAFF.

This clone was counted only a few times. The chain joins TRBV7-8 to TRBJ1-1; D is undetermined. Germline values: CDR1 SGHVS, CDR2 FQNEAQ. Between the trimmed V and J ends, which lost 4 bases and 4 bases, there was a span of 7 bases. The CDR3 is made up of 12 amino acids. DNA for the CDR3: TGTGCCAGCAGCTCTCTTCTCACTGAAGCTTTCTTT. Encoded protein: CASSSLLTEAFF.

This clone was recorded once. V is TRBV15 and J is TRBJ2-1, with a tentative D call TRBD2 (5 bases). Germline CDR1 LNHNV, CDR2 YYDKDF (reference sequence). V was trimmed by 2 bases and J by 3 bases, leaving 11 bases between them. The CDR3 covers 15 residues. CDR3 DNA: TGTGCCACCAGCAGAACGCGGGTGGACTACAATGAGCAGTTCTTC. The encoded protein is CATSRTRVDYNEQFF.

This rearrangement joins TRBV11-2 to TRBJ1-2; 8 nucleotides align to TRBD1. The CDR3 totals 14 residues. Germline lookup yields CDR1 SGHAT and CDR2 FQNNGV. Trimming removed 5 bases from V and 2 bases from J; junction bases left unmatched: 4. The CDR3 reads CASSPWTGNYGYTF. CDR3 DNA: TGTGCCAGCAGCCCGTGGACAGGGAACTATGGCTACACCTTC. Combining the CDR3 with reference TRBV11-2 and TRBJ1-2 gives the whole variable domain EAGVAQSPRYKIIEKRQSVAFWCNPISGHATLYWYQQILGQGPKLLIQFQNNGVVDDSQLPKDRFSAERLKGVDSTLKIQPAKLEDSAVYLCASSPWTGNYGYTFGSGTRLTVV.

The CDR3 sequence is CATSDSGAGDGYTF. As DNA, the CDR3 is TGTGCCACCAGTGATTCTGGGGCAGGGGATGGCTACACCTTC. The gene calls are TRBV24-1 and TRBJ1-2; a weak D match, TRBD1 (6 bases). The CDR3 loop spans 14 amino acids. Germline-derived CDR1 and CDR2 are KGHDR and SFDVKD. The V gene lost 2 bases and the J gene lost 6 bases, with 12 bases spanning the gap.

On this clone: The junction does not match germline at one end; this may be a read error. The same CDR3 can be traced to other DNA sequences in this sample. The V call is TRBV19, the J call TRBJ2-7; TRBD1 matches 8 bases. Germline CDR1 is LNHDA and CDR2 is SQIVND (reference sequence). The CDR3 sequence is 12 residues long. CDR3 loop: CASRDRGYEQYF. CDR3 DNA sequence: TGTGCCAGTCGCGACAGGGGCTACGAGCAATACTTC.

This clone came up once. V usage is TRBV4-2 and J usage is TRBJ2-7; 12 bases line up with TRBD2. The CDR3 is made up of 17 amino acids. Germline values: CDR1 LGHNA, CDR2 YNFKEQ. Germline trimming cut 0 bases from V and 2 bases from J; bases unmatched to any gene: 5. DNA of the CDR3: TGTGCCAGCAGCCAAGAACTAGCGGGAGGCCAGACCTACGAGCAGTACTTC. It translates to CASSQELAGGQTYEQYF.

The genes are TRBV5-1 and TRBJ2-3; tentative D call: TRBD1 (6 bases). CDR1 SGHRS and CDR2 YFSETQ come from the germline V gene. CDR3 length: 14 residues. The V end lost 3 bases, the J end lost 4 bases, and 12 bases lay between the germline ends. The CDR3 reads CASSSGHGSDTQYF. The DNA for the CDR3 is TGCGCCAGCAGCTCGGGACACGGATCAGATACGCAGTATTTT.

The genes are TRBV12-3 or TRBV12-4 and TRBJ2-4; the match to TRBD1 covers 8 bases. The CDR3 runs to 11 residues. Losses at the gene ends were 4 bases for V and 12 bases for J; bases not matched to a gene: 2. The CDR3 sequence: CASSSGQAQYF. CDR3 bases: TGTGCCAGCAGTTCGGGACAGGCTCAGTACTTC.

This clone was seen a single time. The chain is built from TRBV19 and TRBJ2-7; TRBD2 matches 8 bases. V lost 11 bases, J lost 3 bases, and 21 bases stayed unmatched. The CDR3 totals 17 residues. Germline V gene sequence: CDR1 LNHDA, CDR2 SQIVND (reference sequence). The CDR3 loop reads CASKEGDVAGGVYEQYF. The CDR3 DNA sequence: TGTGCCTCCAAGGAGGGGGATGTTGCGGGAGGAGTCTACGAGCAGTACTTC. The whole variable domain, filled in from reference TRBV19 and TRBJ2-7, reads DGGITQSPKYLFRKEGQNVTLSCEQNLNHDAMYWYRQDPGQGLRLIYYSQIVNDFQKGDIAEGYSVSREKKESFPLTVTSAQKNPTAFYLCASKEGDVAGGVYEQYFGPGTRLTVT.

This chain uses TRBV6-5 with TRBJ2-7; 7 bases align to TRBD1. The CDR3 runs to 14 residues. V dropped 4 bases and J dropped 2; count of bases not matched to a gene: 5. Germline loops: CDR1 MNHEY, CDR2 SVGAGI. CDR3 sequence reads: CASSSAGQAYEQYF. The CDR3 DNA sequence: TGTGCCAGCAGTTCCGCCGGACAGGCCTACGAGCAGTACTTC.

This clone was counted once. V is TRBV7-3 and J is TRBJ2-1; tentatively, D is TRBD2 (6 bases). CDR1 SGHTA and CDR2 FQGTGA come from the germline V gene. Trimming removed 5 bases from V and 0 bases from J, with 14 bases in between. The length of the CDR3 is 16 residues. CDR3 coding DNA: TGTGCCAGCAGCCCAGCTAGCGCCCGCTCCTACAATGAGCAGTTCTTC. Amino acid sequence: CASSPASARSYNEQFF. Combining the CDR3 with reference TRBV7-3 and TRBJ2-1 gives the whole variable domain GAGVSQTPSNKVTEKGKYVELRCDPISGHTALYWYRQSLGQGPEFLIYFQGTGAADDSGLPNDRFFAVRPEGSVSTLKIQRTERGDSAVYLCASSPASARSYNEQFFGPGTRLTVL.

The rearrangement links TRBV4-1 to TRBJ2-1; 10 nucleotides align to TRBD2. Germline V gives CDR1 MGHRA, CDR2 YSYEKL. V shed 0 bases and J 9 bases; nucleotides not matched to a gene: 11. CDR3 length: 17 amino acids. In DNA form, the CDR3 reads TGCGCCAGCAGCCAAGAATGGGGCCTAGCGGGAGTACCTGAGCAGTTCTTC. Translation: CASSQEWGLAGVPEQFF.

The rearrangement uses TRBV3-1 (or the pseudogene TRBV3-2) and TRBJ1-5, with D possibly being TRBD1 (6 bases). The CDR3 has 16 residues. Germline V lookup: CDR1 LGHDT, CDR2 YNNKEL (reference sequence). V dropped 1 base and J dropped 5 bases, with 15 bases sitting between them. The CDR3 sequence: CASSQGPPGAYQPQHF. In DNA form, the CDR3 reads TGTGCCAGCAGCCAAGGTCCCCCAGGGGCTTATCAGCCCCAGCATTTT.

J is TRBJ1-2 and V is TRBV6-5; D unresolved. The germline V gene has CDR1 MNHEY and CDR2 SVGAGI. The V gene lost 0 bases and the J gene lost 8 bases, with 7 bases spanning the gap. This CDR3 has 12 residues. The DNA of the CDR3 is TGTGCCAGCAGTTACTCAACCGGGGGCTACACCTTC. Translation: CASSYSTGGYTF.

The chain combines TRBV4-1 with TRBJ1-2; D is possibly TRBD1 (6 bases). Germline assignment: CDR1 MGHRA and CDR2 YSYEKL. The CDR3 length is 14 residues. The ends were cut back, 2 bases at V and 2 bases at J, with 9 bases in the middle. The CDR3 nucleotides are TGCGCCAGCAGCCAACTAACAGGGAACTATGGCTACACCTTC. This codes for CASSQLTGNYGYTF.

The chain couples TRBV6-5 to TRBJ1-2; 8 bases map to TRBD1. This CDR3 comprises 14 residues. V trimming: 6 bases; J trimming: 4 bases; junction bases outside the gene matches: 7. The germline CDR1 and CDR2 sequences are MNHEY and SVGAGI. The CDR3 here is CASSQGARTYGYTF. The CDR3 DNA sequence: TGTGCCAGCAGCCAGGGGGCTCGGACCTATGGCTACACCTTC.

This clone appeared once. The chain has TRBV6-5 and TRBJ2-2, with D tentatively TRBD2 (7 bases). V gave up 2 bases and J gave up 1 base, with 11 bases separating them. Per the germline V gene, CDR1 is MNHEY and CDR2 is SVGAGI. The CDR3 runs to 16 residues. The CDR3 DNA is TGTGCCAGCAGTTACGAGGGAGGGGGGAACACCGGGGAGCTGTTTTTT. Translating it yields CASSYEGGGNTGELFF.

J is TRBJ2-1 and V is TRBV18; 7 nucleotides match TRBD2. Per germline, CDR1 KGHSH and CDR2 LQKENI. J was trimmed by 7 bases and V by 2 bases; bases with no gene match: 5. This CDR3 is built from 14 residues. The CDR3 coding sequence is TGTGCCAGCTCACCATACAGCGGGATAAATGAGCAGTTCTTC. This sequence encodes CASSPYSGINEQFF.

The CDR3: CVRIREPMEGTQYF. CDR3 bases: TGTGTCAGAATTCGGGAGCCGATGGAGGGGACCCAGTACTTC. The genes are TRBV7-5 and TRBJ2-5; the listed D gene, TRBD2, was not tested against the DNA. TRBV7-5 is a documented pseudogene. This CDR3 comprises 14 residues.

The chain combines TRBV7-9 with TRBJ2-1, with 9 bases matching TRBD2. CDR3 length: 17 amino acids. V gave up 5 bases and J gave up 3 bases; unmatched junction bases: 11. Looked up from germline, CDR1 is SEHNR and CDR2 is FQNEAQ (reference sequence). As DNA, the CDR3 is TGTGCCAGCAGCCGCGAAAGGACTAGCGCAGACTACAATGAGCAGTTCTTC. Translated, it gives CASSRERTSADYNEQFF. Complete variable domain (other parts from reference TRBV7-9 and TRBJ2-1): DTGVSQNPRHKITKRGQNVTFRCDPISEHNRLYWYRQTLGQGPEFLTYFQNEAQLEKSRLLSDRFSAERPKGSFSTLEIQRTEQGDSAMYLCASSRERTSADYNEQFFGPGTRLTVL.

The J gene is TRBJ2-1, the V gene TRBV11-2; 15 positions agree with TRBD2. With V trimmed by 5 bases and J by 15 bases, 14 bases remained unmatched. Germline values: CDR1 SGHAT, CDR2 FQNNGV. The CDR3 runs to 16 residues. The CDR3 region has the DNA TGTGCCAGCAGCCAGGGACTAGCGGGAGGCTTAGGAGACCCGTTCTTC. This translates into CASSQGLAGGLGDPFF.

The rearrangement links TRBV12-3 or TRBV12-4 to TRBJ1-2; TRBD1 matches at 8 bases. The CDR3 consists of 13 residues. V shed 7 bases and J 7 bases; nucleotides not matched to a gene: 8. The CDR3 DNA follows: TGTGCCAGCATCAAGACAGGGGCGTCTGGCTACACCTTC. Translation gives CASIKTGASGYTF.